A selection of T cell receptor beta chains follows, all from one sample in a study of blood T cell repertoires in COVID-19. Repertoires were generated with immunoSEQ multiplex PCR, while TCRdb's copy carries only in-frame clones and drops some. The sample carries under 150,000 clones, about 87% recorded once. Sequenced input: PBMCs or T cells enriched from blood (not recorded which). The receptor source for this set is a man in his forties or fifties in a cohort exposed to, infected with or recovered from COVID-19 (not recorded which). Each CDR3 is given without its conserved first and last residue. Clone size appears in some rows only: once, few, many, or a class for an expanded clone.

abundance,v_gene,j_gene,CDR3aa
few,TRBV14,TRBJ2-1,ASSHRTGNEQF
-,TRBV7-9,TRBJ2-1,ASSLGQGTAYNEQF
few,TRBV7-2,TRBJ1-5,ASSYRGNQPQH
-,TRBV13,TRBJ2-1,ASNPRSSYNEQF
-,TRBV5-5,TRBJ2-7,ASSLDPGQNEQY
-,TRBV7-8,TRBJ1-4,ASSLGGRNEKLF
-,TRBV12-5,TRBJ2-1,ASGSYEEQF
-,TRBV30,TRBJ2-6,AWDGTGANVLT
-,TRBV6-2/TRBV6-3,TRBJ2-5,ASSYGGQGVTQY
few,TRBV7-9,TRBJ1-2,ASSLAESYGYT
-,TRBV11-2,TRBJ2-7,ASSLGGGVTYEQY
-,TRBV6-5,TRBJ2-2,ASIGLAANTGELF
-,TRBV9,TRBJ1-4,ASSADGGRGEKLF
-,TRBV6-5,TRBJ1-4,ASSYSGPGLEKLF
-,TRBV29-1,TRBJ1-2,SAEGAMSQGYGYT
-,TRBV29-1,TRBJ2-3,SVSQGATDTQY
once,TRBV7-2,TRBJ2-5,ASSLELGGQY
-,TRBV15,TRBJ2-5,ATSRGASGGKTQY
-,TRBV18,TRBJ2-1,ASSKQGAGVNEQF
-,TRBV9,TRBJ2-1,ASSVNRGDEQF
-,TRBV3-1/TRBV3-2,TRBJ1-4,ASSPGQTRGEKLF
-,TRBV3-1/TRBV3-2,TRBJ2-3,ASSRSGLITDTQY
-,TRBV18,TRBJ1-1,ASSSDTEAF
-,TRBV5-1,TRBJ2-4,ASSLDRGVDIQY
-,TRBV28,TRBJ1-6,ASRVDRPGSPLH
-,TRBV5-1,TRBJ2-5,ASSFDGLPGETQY
-,TRBV7-2,TRBJ2-7,ASSLEQGLYEQY
once,TRBV6-2/TRBV6-3,TRBJ1-4,ASRSTGGHEKLF
-,TRBV5-1,TRBJ2-3,ASSNGNTDTQY
-,TRBV27,TRBJ1-2,ASSLSTAGGANYGYT
once,TRBV27,TRBJ1-4,ASSSTGSKEKLF
-,TRBV27,TRBJ1-5,ASRSGGRNQPQH
-,TRBV7-2,TRBJ2-2,ASRQGQGGAGELF
-,TRBV9,TRBJ2-3,ASSKTSGYTDTQY
-,TRBV13,TRBJ1-2,ASSPRYRQGLYGYT
-,TRBV27,TRBJ1-1,ASSFNGRVGEAF
-,TRBV29-1,TRBJ2-5,SVYPRAGPQETQY
-,TRBV7-2,TRBJ2-7,ASSLVGQGAREQY
-,TRBV19,TRBJ1-1,ASSIQGEVVLTTEAF